This TCR beta chain comes out of a study of shared clonotypes between healthy human individuals. Germline values: CDR1 SEHNR, CDR2 FQNEAQ (reference sequence). V was cut by 6 bases and J by 4 bases, with 15 bases left in between. The CDR3 length is 14 residues. This clone was seen just once. Method: immunoSEQ multiplex PCR; TCRdb's copy keeps in-frame clones and lacks some. The table lists more than 400,000 clones, approximately 81% of them singletons. This chain connects TRBV7-9 to TRBJ1-1; the D is unclear. The clonotype originates from a woman aged 35 to 49 in good health. Some clones in this sample may be carry-over from other donors' samples. The sequenced material came from PBMCs. CDR3 sequence: CASRFVGAGTEAFF. In nucleotides, the CDR3 is TGTGCCAGCAGATTCGTGGGCGCAGGCACTGAAGCTTTCTTT.